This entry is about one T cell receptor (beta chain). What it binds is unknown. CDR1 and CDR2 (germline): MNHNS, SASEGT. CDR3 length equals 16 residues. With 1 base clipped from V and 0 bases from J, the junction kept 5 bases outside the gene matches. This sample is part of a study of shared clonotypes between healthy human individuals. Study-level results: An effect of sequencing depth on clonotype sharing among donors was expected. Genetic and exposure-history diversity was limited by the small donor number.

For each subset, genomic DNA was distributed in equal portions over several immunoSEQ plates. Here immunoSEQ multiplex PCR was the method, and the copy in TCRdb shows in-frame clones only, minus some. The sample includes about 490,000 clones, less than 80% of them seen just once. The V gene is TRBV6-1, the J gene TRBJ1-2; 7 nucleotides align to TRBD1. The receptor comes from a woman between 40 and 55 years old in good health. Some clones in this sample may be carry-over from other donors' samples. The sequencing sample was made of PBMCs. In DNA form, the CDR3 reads TGTGCCAGCAGTGAAGGACAGGGTTTAGCTAACTATGGCTACACCTTC. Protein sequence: CASSEGQGLANYGYTF.